This T cell receptor beta chain emerged from a study of shared clonotypes between healthy human individuals. As for the study in general: The cohort had two women and a few men, ages 18 to 49. CD8 memory received one plate per donor, CD8 naive two, CD4 memory three and CD4 naive three.

Remarks on this clone: Its target is unknown.

Findings and caveats of the study: It was only blood that was sampled, and tissue repertoires likely differ. Naive CD4 clonotypes were shared across a handful of donors at 4.5% to 6.5%.

Data came from immunoSEQ multiplex PCR; TCRdb stores just in-frame clones and leaves some out. The sample includes 2 million to 2.5 million clones, about 94% seen only once; the top ten take around 0.13%. The source is a man aged 18 to 29 in good health. The specimen was naive CD4+ T cells sorted from blood. As for subset: CD45RA+ positively selected.

The CDR3 sequence is CASSFPGLYNEQFF. For the CDR3, the DNA is TGCGCCAGCAGCTTCCCAGGACTCTACAATGAGCAGTTCTTC. The chain carries TRBV5-1 and TRBJ2-1; possibly TRBD2 for D (5 bases). The CDR3 length is 14 residues. The germline V gene has CDR1 SGHRS and CDR2 YFSETQ. With 2 bases removed from V and 3 bases from J, the gap between germline ends came to 9 bases.